This T cell receptor beta chain comes out of a study of blood T cell repertoires in COVID-19. Generated by immunoSEQ multiplex PCR, the TCRdb table keeps only in-frame clones and is missing some. The sample records about 430,000 clones, 70% to 90% being singletons. This sequence was found in a woman aged 18-29 years who had been exposed to COVID-19. The sequenced sample was PBMCs or T cells enriched from blood (not recorded which).

The CDR3 nucleotides read TGTGCCAGCAGTCCGGAGGGGACCATCCAAGAGACCCAGTACTTC. This encodes CASSPEGTIQETQYF. The chain has TRBV28 and TRBJ2-5, with D perhaps matching TRBD2 (6 bases). Trimming removed 5 bases at V and 1 base at J, with 14 bases between. Per germline, CDR1 MDHEN and CDR2 SYDVKM. The length of the CDR3 is 15 residues.